This T cell receptor (beta chain) was retrieved from a study of OX40 agonist ivuxolimab in advanced cancers. Study as a whole: Among those enrolled, mean age was around 55 years (range roughly 20 to 85) and approximately 83% were male.

Notes on this clone: Its target is not known.

Systemic immunosuppression or autoimmune disease history was grounds to exclude patients. Whole-study results and caveats: Among the lowest levels of clonal expansion were found in partial responders at 0.1-3.0 mg/kg. More expanded clones were seen, on average, in CD8+ T cells than in CD4+.

The table came from immunoSEQ multiplex PCR; TCRdb's copy has only in-frame clones and leaves some out. Of approximately 67,000 clones listed, around four fifths were seen once; the top ten hold roughly 2.5%. The V and J ends lost 4 bases and 6 bases, in that order; junction bases with no gene match: 8. The CDR3 is 15 amino acids. Germline CDR1 reads LGHNA; CDR2 reads YNFKEQ. The source of this sequence is an adult with an advanced solid tumor such as melanoma, head and neck, liver or kidney cancer. Here the sequenced sample was CD4+ or CD8+ T cells sorted from blood, taken in a trial of the OX40 agonist ivuxolimab. J is TRBJ2-1 and V is TRBV4-2, with 8 bases aligning to TRBD2. CDR3 sequence (DNA): TGTGCCAGCAGCCCTCTAGCGGGCGGTATCAATGAGCAGTTCTTC. Residues: CASSPLAGGINEQFF.